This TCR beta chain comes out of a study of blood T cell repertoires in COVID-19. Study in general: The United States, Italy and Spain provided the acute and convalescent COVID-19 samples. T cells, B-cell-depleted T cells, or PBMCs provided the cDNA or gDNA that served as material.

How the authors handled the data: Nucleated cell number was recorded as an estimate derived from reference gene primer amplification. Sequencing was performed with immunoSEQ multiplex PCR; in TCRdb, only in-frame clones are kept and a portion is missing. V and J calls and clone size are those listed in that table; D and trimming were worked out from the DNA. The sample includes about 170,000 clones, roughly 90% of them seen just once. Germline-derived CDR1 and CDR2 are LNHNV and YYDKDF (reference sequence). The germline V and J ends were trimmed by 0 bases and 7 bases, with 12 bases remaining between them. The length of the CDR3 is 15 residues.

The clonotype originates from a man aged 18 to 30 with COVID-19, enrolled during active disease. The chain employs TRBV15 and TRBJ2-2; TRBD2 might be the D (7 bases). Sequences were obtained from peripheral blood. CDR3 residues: CATSREVGGHGELFF. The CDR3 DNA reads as TGTGCCACCAGCAGAGAAGTGGGGGGGCACGGGGAGCTGTTTTTT.